The 31 T cell receptor beta chains reported below all come from one sample, sequenced in a study of type 1 and type 2 diabetes patients. PCR was run on genomic DNA. Amplification of the beta chain CDR3 used 30 forward and 13 reverse multiplex primers. TCRdb re-called the multiplex PCR reads through MiXCR, storing one row per CDR3 protein. Here the sample spans about 250,000 distinct CDR3 sequences, roughly 44% being singletons. The specimen sequenced was peripheral blood mononuclear cells (PBMCs). The receptors shown here come from a man younger than 30 with type 2 diabetes.

The chain is built from TRBV15 and TRBJ2-1; 9 bases are a match to TRBD2. Losses at the gene ends were 2 bases for V and 2 bases for J; bases not matched to a gene: 7. The CDR3 runs to 17 residues. The germline gives CDR1 LNHNV, CDR2 YYDKDF (reference sequence). CDR3 sequence reads: CATSRRRAGGPYNEQFF. For the CDR3, the DNA is TGTGCCACCAGCAGAAGAAGGGCGGGGGGGCCCTACAATGAGCAGTTCTTC.

This clonotype was counted at least ten times. CDR3 nucleotide sequence: TGTGCCAGCAGCGCGGCTACACCGATGACTGAAGCTTTCTTT. Encoded protein: CASSAATPMTEAFF. This sequence joins TRBV2 and TRBJ1-1; D is unresolved. The V end was cut by 6 bases, the J end by 5 bases, with 16 bases between. CDR3 size: 14 residues. Germline V gene sequence: CDR1 SNHLY, CDR2 FYNNEI.

This clonotype was seen a handful of times. The chain uses TRBV7-2 and TRBJ2-1; TRBD2 matches 11 bases. The junction had 5 bases not matched to a gene; V was cut back by 4 bases and J by 12 bases. The CDR3 runs 13 residues. Germline V gene data show CDR1 as SGHTA and CDR2 as FQGNSA. The CDR3 loop is CASSWETSGVQFF. DNA for the CDR3: TGTGCCAGCAGCTGGGAGACTAGCGGGGTGCAGTTCTTC.

The chain is built from TRBV7-9 and TRBJ2-1; no clear D gene. This CDR3 has 13 amino acids. V lost 4 bases and J lost 12, with 16 bases in between. Germline CDR1 is SEHNR and CDR2 is FQNEAQ (reference sequence). In DNA form, the CDR3 reads TGTGCCAGCAGCTACCAAGACCCTCCTTGGCAGTTCTTC. Residues: CASSYQDPPWQFF.

The chain combines TRBV29-1 with TRBJ2-1; D unresolved. Trimming took off 7 bases at V and 5 bases at J, with 12 bases between the two ends. CDR1 and CDR2 from the germline V gene are SQVTM and ANQGSEA. The CDR3 runs 12 residues. DNA of the CDR3: TGCAGCGCCGTCAGTGACCACAATGAGCAGTTCTTC. Translation: CSAVSDHNEQFF.

This clonotype showed up just a few times. The CDR3 bases are TGTGCCAGCAGTCCGCGGACGGGCCATACTGAAGCTTTCTTT. Its translation: CASSPRTGHTEAFF. J is TRBJ1-1 and V is TRBV6-5; D unresolved. Germline V gene sequence: CDR1 MNHEY, CDR2 SVGAGI. The V end was cut by 5 bases, the J end by 5 bases, with 15 bases between. The CDR3 is made up of 14 amino acids.

This clonotype has a single count. CDR3 in DNA: TGCAGTGCCCTAGGGACAGGGGGGTACGAGCAGTACTTC. Amino acid sequence: CSALGTGGYEQYF. This sequence joins TRBV20-1 and TRBJ2-7, with 11 bases that match TRBD1. Germline CDR1 reads DFQATT; CDR2 reads SNEGSKA (reference sequence). This CDR3 has 13 amino acids. V dropped 6 bases and J dropped 4; count of bases not matched to a gene: 5.

In nucleotides, the CDR3 is TGTGCCAGCAGTCTTACAGCCAATGAGCAGTACTTC. This translates into CASSLTANEQYF. The chain recombines TRBV7-9 with TRBJ2-7; D call uncertain. The CDR3 sequence is 12 residues long. Trimming took 6 bases from V and 7 from J, leaving 13 bases between them. Germline loops: CDR1 SEHNR, CDR2 FQNEAQ (reference sequence). The full variable domain, in which reference TRBV7-9 and TRBJ2-7 provide the parts outside the CDR3, is DTGVSQNPRHKITKRGQNVTFRCDPISEHNRLYWYRQTLGQGPEFLTYFQNEAQLEKSRLLSDRFSAERPKGSFSTLEIQRTEQGDSAMYLCASSLTANEQYFGPGTRLTVT.

Concerning this clonotype itself: One end of the junction is discordant with germline, which a read error may explain. The chain employs TRBV7-2 and TRBJ2-2; tentatively, D is TRBD1 or TRBD2 (6 bases each). This CDR3 spans 17 amino acids. CDR1 SGHTA and CDR2 FQGNSA come from the germline V gene. CDR3: CASSPPGGQPQVGELFF. The CDR3, as DNA: TGTGCCAGCAGCCCCCCCGGGGGCCAGCCACAGGTCGGGGAGCTGTTCTTT.

The chain carries TRBV12-3 or TRBV12-4 and TRBJ1-4, with unresolved D. V dropped 7 bases and J dropped 5 bases, with 20 bases sitting between them. CDR3 length equals 16 residues. In DNA, the CDR3 is TGTGCCAGCACCGCAGGCCTACGCATGGGGAATGAAAAACTGTTTTTT. As protein: CASTAGLRMGNEKLFF.

This chain joins TRBV20-1 and TRBJ1-2, with a possible D match to TRBD1 (5 bases). There are 13 residues in the CDR3. Looked up from germline, CDR1 is DFQATT and CDR2 is SNEGSKA (reference sequence). V lost 3 bases, J lost 2 bases, and 10 bases lay in between. CDR3 nucleotide sequence: TGCAGTGCTAGTGAAGGGGCGAACTATGGCTACACCTTC. This gives the protein CSASEGANYGYTF.

The chain is built from TRBV7-2 and TRBJ1-2, with TRBD1 as a possible D gene (5 bases). This CDR3 region has 16 residues. Germline V lookup: CDR1 SGHTA, CDR2 FQGNSA. Deletions cut 1 base from V and 4 bases from J, with 16 bases between. DNA of the CDR3: TGTGCCAGCAGCTTAGAACCGGGACGGGCGGGCTATGGCTACACCTTC. Translated: CASSLEPGRAGYGYTF.

In this sample, this clonotype turned up a few times. The J gene is TRBJ1-1, the V gene TRBV30, with TRBD1 as a possible D gene (5 bases). V was pared by 2 bases and J by 11 bases, with 21 bases between. The CDR3 has 14 amino acids. CDR1 and CDR2 (germline): GTSNPN, SVGIG (reference sequence). The CDR3 loop is CAWSIKGQGGPAFF. CDR3 coding DNA: TGTGCCTGGAGTATCAAGGGGCAAGGAGGCCCGGCTTTCTTT.

The chain couples TRBV27 to TRBJ1-1; TRBD1 aligns across 10 bases. V lost 0 bases to trimming and J lost 3 bases; unmatched junction nucleotides: 7. Germline V CDR1 and CDR2: MNHEY, SMNVEV (reference sequence). The CDR3 is 17 residues long. The chain's CDR3 is CASSLSLTGGVDTEAFF. The CDR3 bases are TGTGCCAGCAGTTTATCGTTGACAGGGGGCGTCGACACTGAAGCTTTCTTT.

The CDR3 spells CASSVEVDTGELFF. The CDR3 DNA sequence: TGTGCCAGCAGCGTAGAAGTGGACACCGGGGAGCTGTTTTTT. The chain has TRBV9 and TRBJ2-2; D not certain. Trimming took off 0 bases at V and 3 bases at J, with 6 bases between the two ends. Germline V gives CDR1 SGDLS, CDR2 YYNGEE. The CDR3 is made up of 14 amino acids.

The V and J genes are TRBV5-1 and TRBJ1-2; no clear D. Germline V gene sequence: CDR1 SGHRS, CDR2 YFSETQ. V lost 0 bases and J 0 bases, leaving 6 bases between the germline ends. The CDR3 has 14 residues. CDR3 coding DNA: TGCGCCAGCAGCTTGGAGGCCACTAACTATGGCTACACCTTC. Its translation is CASSLEATNYGYTF.

This rearrangement joins TRBV5-4 to TRBJ2-7; D may be TRBD1 (6 bases). V was cut by 0 bases and J by 2 bases, with 9 bases left in between. Germline lookup yields CDR1 SGHNT and CDR2 YYREEE (reference sequence). This CDR3 has 14 residues. The CDR3, as DNA: TGTGCCAGCAGCTTGGCCGGGACAACCTACGAGCAGTACTTC. Translating it yields CASSLAGTTYEQYF.

Only one count was recorded for this clonotype. V gene TRBV2 combines with J gene TRBJ2-1; the D gene could be TRBD1 or TRBD2 (6 bases each). Trimming shortened V by 5 bases and J by 8 bases, and 22 bases separated the two germline ends. There are 16 residues in the CDR3. Germline V gene sequence: CDR1 SNHLY, CDR2 FYNNEI. The DNA of the CDR3 is TGTGCCAGCAGTTTAAGGAGTGGGGGCGGGAATTATGAGCAGTTCTTC. Amino acids: CASSLRSGGGNYEQFF.

This clonotype was counted once. The chain joins TRBV19 to TRBJ2-5; 9 bases are a match to TRBD2. CDR3 length: 14 residues. The V gene's germline CDR1 is LNHDA and CDR2 SQIVND (reference sequence). Trimming removed 3 bases from V and 6 bases from J; junction bases left unmatched: 5. The CDR3 DNA sequence: TGTGCCAGTAGTATGGGCGGGGGGGGAAAGACCCAGTACTTC. Translating it yields CASSMGGGGKTQYF.

The chain joins TRBV10-3 to TRBJ2-7; possible D gene TRBD1, 5 bases. The CDR3 sequence is 13 residues long. V lost 3 bases and J 5 bases, leaving 11 bases between the germline ends. The germline V gene encodes CDR1 ENHRY and CDR2 SYGVKD. CDR3 bases: TGTGCCATCAGTGACAGGGCGGACGACGAGCAGTACTTC. The encoded protein is CAISDRADDEQYF.

This clonotype has a handful of counts. V and J are TRBV5-1 and TRBJ2-7, with 9 positions matching TRBD1. Germline CDR1 and CDR2: SGHRS and YFSETQ. CDR3 length: 16 residues. With 7 bases clipped from V and 6 bases from J, the junction kept 17 bases outside the gene matches. The CDR3 here is CASGNEVGTGFSEQYF. The CDR3 DNA reads TGCGCCAGCGGGAACGAAGTCGGGACAGGGTTTAGCGAGCAGTACTTC.

CDR3: CASREYNEQFF. CDR3 DNA sequence: TGTGCCAGTAGGGAGTACAATGAGCAGTTCTTC. The V call is TRBV19, the J call TRBJ2-1; no reliable D call. Germline V CDR1 and CDR2: LNHDA, SQIVND (reference sequence). The CDR3 is 11 residues long. The ends were cut back, 6 bases at V and 4 bases at J, with 4 bases in the middle.

This chain uses TRBV7-3 with TRBJ2-3; 9 nucleotides match TRBD1. CDR1 is SGHTA, CDR2 FQGTGA, per germline. J lost 2 bases, V lost 5 bases, and 5 bases had no gene match. The CDR3 has 15 residues. CDR3 DNA sequence: TGTGCCAGCAGCAAAACAGGGGGCGTCACAGATACGCAGTATTTT. Its translation is CASSKTGGVTDTQYF.

The genes are TRBV10-1 and TRBJ1-6; unclear D gene. The CDR3 totals 11 residues. V was pared by 7 bases and J by 6 bases, with 4 bases between. Germline CDR1 and CDR2: WNHNN and SYGVQD (reference sequence). CDR3 in DNA: TGCGCCAGCACCTTTAATTCACCCCTCCACTTT. Protein sequence: CASTFNSPLHF.

This sequence joins TRBV4-1 and TRBJ2-5; the D is unclear. Germline assignment: CDR1 MGHRA and CDR2 YSYEKL. This CDR3 is built from 15 residues. The ends were cut back, 1 base at V and 5 bases at J, with 14 bases in the middle. For the CDR3, the DNA is TGCGCCAGCAGCCAAGGACGACCTTTAGGGGAGACCCAGTACTTC. Translating it yields CASSQGRPLGETQYF.

A word on this clonotype: This may be a read error: a much more frequent sequence differs by one nucleotide. This chain connects TRBV30 to TRBJ2-7; D possibly matches TRBD1 or TRBD2 (5 bases each). Germline CDR1 GTSNPN, CDR2 SVGIG (reference sequence). V was pared by 3 bases and J by 2 bases, with 11 bases between. The CDR3 totals 13 residues. The CDR3 here is CAWRVGTTYEQYF. CDR3 sequence (DNA): TGTGCCTGGAGAGTAGGGACCACCTACGAGCAGTACTTC. Drawing the rest from reference TRBV30 and TRBJ2-7, the complete variable domain is SQTIHQWPATLVQPVGSPLSLECTVEGTSNPNLYWYRQAAGRGLQLLFYSVGIGQISSEVPQNLSASRPQDRQFILSSKKLLLSDSGFYLCAWRVGTTYEQYFGPGTRLTVT.

The chain carries TRBV4-3 and TRBJ2-7; unclear D gene. Trimming took 0 bases from V and 2 from J, leaving 8 bases between them. The CDR3 spans 14 residues. Germline V gene data show CDR1 as LGHNA and CDR2 as YSLEER. The CDR3 DNA follows: TGCGCCAGCAGCCAAGATGCAGGAGCCTACGAGCAGTACTTC. This codes for CASSQDAGAYEQYF.

The rearrangement links TRBV7-2 to TRBJ1-2, with D possibly being TRBD1 (6 bases). The V end was cut by 1 base, the J end by 4 bases, with 19 bases between. CDR1 and CDR2 from the germline V gene are SGHTA and FQGNSA. CDR3 length: 17 residues. This CDR3 is CASSLGGGTGLIYGYTF. The CDR3 coding sequence is TGTGCCAGCAGCTTAGGGGGGGGCACAGGGCTTATCTATGGCTACACCTTC. Combining the CDR3 with reference TRBV7-2 and TRBJ1-2 gives the whole variable domain GAGVSQSPSNKVTEKGKDVELRCDPISGHTALYWYRQSLGQGLEFLIYFQGNSAPDKSGLPSDRFSAERTGGSVSTLTIQRTQQEDSAVYLCASSLGGGTGLIYGYTFGSGTRLTVV.

On this clonotype: The germline gene is not matched at one end of the junction; a read error may be the cause. V is TRBV18 and J is TRBJ2-7; TRBD1 might be the D (6 bases). From germline, CDR1 is KGHSH and CDR2 LQKENI. This CDR3 has 14 amino acids. In nucleotides, the CDR3 is TGTGCCAGCCCACCACAGGGCCGAACCTACGAGCAGTACTTC. It yields the protein CASPPQGRTYEQYF.

This clonotype was observed a few times. The rearrangement uses TRBV19 and TRBJ1-3, with 7 bases identical to TRBD1. V lost 7 bases and J lost 7; bases outside the gene matches: 7. Looked up from germline, CDR1 is LNHDA and CDR2 is SQIVND (reference sequence). The length of the CDR3 is 13 residues. The CDR3 protein is CASIRQGGNTIYF. In DNA, the CDR3 is TGTGCCAGTATCCGACAGGGAGGTAACACCATATATTTT.

The chain is built from TRBV3-1 and TRBJ1-5; 9 nucleotides line up with TRBD1. J gave up 4 bases and V 3 bases, and 4 bases lay outside the gene matches. Germline V gene sequence: CDR1 LGHDT, CDR2 YNNKEL (reference sequence). This CDR3 has 15 residues. This chain's CDR3 is CASSQGQGNNQPQHF. CDR3 DNA sequence: TGTGCCAGCAGCCAGGGACAGGGAAATAATCAGCCCCAGCATTTT.